This T cell receptor (beta chain) was captured by sequencing in a study of blood T cell repertoires in COVID-19 (TCRdb year 2020). Background for the entire study: Samples from collaborators originated in the United States, Italy and Spain and spanned both the acute and convalescent phases of COVID-19. The material from the prospective study consisted of cDNA or gDNA derived from T cells, B-cell-depleted T cells, or PBMCs. Deeply sampled blood TCRbeta repertoires from subjects exposed to, actively infected with, or recovered from COVID-19 were included in the dataset. The repertoires were released in a freely available public database intended as a resource for research on the immune response to SARS-CoV-2. Where HLA class I and class II types were available, the types were taken from metadata supplied by the sample provider, not from assay-based typing. A de-identified subject ID, COVID-19 status, age in years and sex were almost always included in the sample metadata. Samples came from the ongoing ImmuneRACE study (first 160 participants) plus 1,254 subjects from 6 global collaborators. The study at large found these results: The quantity of clinical and demographic metadata differed by source and by participant and was supplied without curation.

V loses 5 bases, J loses 5 bases, and the germline ends lie 15 bases apart. CDR1 and CDR2, per the germline V gene, are SNHLY and FYNNEI. The CDR3 runs 14 amino acids, cysteine and phenylalanine included. The DNA shown is the 42-base CDR3, in frame from base 1. About this clone: Its cognate antigen has yet to be identified. Nothing much larger sits one base from this clone, and base qualities are not available.

TCRbeta CDR3 regions were amplified from genomic DNA using the immunoSEQ Assay, a bias-controlled multiplex PCR. The authors' analysis ran thus. Within the assay, amplification of reference gene primers was used to estimate how many nucleated cells each sample contained. To quantify the absolute abundance of each unique TCRbeta CDR3 rearrangement, sequence reads were collapsed and filtered. For each sample, productive Simpson clonality was calculated as the square root of Simpson's diversity index across productive rearrangements. Here the immuneACCESS table is served through TCRdb, limited to in-frame sequences with V and J called. Missing clones are a known gap in these copies; in checked studies unresolved V genes cover under half, and the rest lacks a known reason. The D gene and trimming were derived from the DNA, and the V and J assignments and clone size from that table. Present in this sample are approximately 200,000 clones, 80% to 90% of which were seen just once. The top ten clonotypes cover approximately 5.1% of the sample.

A second Seattle source provided samples from volunteer blood donors who had recovered from COVID-19. Whole blood was collected in K2EDTA tubes by collaborating institutions according to the institutions' own protocols. For TCRbeta analysis, collaborator samples were shipped as frozen whole blood, as isolated PBMCs, or as DNA extracted from either sample type. This clonotype was obtained from a woman aged 60-75 years who had recovered from COVID-19. The V and J segments used are TRBV2 and TRBJ2-5, and perhaps TRBD2 as D gene, on 6 matching bases. Material for sequencing was peripheral blood. The base sequence is TGTGCCAGCAGTCGCAGGGTTGGGGGGGAGACCCAGTACTTC. Its coded protein is CASSRRVGGETQYF.